One sample yielded the 6 T cell receptor beta chains listed below, sequenced in a study of T cells after yellow fever vaccination. One entry per CDR3 protein results from TCRdb running MiXCR on the 5' RACE reads. In the table there are some 350,000 distinct CDR3 sequences, around 10% of which are singletons. The specimen was PBMCs, collected on the day of the first yellow fever vaccination. The receptors were gathered from a man between 18 and 35 years old who received the YFV17D yellow fever vaccine.

This clonotype occurred a few times. This chain uses TRBV25-1 with TRBJ1-1; no firm D call. The V end lost 2 bases, the J end lost 5 bases, and 15 bases lay between the germline ends. The CDR3 is 15 amino acids. Germline loops: CDR1 MGHDK, CDR2 SYGVNS. The CDR3 spells CASSEGIGIVTEAFF. For the CDR3, the DNA is TGTGCCAGCAGTGAAGGGATAGGGATCGTTACTGAAGCTTTCTTT. The whole variable domain, filled in from reference TRBV25-1 and TRBJ1-1, reads EADIYQTPRYLVIGTGKKITLECSQTMGHDKMYWYQQDPGMELHLIHYSYGVNSTEKGDLSSESTVSRIRTEHFPLTLESARPSHTSQYLCASSEGIGIVTEAFFGQGTRLTVV.

This clonotype was observed at least ten times. This chain uses TRBV5-1 with TRBJ2-3; no clear D. The CDR3 contains 14 residues. Per the germline V gene, CDR1 is SGHRS and CDR2 is YFSETQ. V was cut by 0 bases and J by 1 base, with 6 bases left in between. CDR3 amino acids: CASSLDSRTDTQYF. CDR3 nucleotide sequence: TGCGCCAGCAGCTTGGACAGCCGCACAGATACGCAGTATTTT.

J is TRBJ1-1 and V is TRBV20-1; a weak D match, TRBD1 (6 bases). The CDR3 is made up of 13 amino acids. V gave up 3 bases and J gave up 5 bases, with 13 bases separating them. Per germline, CDR1 DFQATT and CDR2 SNEGSKA (reference sequence). This CDR3 reads CSASPGARTEAFF. The DNA for the CDR3 is TGCAGTGCTAGTCCGGGGGCGCGTACTGAAGCTTTCTTT.

This clonotype was detected a few times. CDR3 DNA: TGTGCCAGCAGTTTTGGGACTAGCGGGGAGTTCTTC. This sequence encodes CASSFGTSGEFF. The chain joins TRBV12-3 or TRBV12-4 to TRBJ2-1; 13 bases line up with TRBD2. The CDR3 covers 12 residues. V lost 3 bases and J lost 14; bases outside the gene matches: 1.

The chain joins TRBV29-1 to TRBJ2-5; 7 bases match TRBD1. The germline gives CDR1 SQVTM, CDR2 ANQGSEA. The V segment lost 6 bases and the J segment 5 bases; nucleotides outside the gene matches: 12. There are 14 residues in the CDR3. CDR3 residues: CSVRGGQAGETQYF. The CDR3 nucleotides read TGCAGCGTCCGAGGGGGCCAGGCTGGGGAGACCCAGTACTTC.

This clonotype has just a few counts. The chain carries TRBV20-1 and TRBJ1-6; D gene unclear. Germline values: CDR1 DFQATT, CDR2 SNEGSKA (reference sequence). The CDR3 is 15 residues long. Trimming removed 3 bases at V and 6 bases at J, with 15 bases between. CDR3 DNA: TGCAGTGCTAGTTCTGGGGTAATCGGTAATTCACCCCTCCACTTT. The encoded protein is CSASSGVIGNSPLHF.